This TCR beta chain originates from a study of a mutant IDH1 vaccine in newly diagnosed glioma. Study summary: Vaccines were first given 4-6 weeks after radiotherapy alone, or with temozolomide cycles. Of treated patients, around 62% were men and roughly 38% women, averaging around 44 years.

The time point was: week 35, safety follow-up. One vaccine dose held 300 ug of mutant IDH1 20-mer peptide and came with topical imiquimod. Eight vaccinations reached patients in weeks 1, 3, 5, 7, 11, 15, 19 and 23. This clone appeared a few times. Antigen unknown. TCRdb's copy holds only in-frame clones and misses some; the assay was immunoSEQ multiplex PCR. This table holds 50,000 to 75,000 clones, 74% found once. Findings and limits, study-wide: Among top peripheral T cell clonotypes, changes seemed unrelated to pseudoprogression.

V shed 5 bases and J shed 0 bases, with 5 bases lying between them. The CDR3 sequence is 12 residues long. Looked up from germline, CDR1 is SNHLY and CDR2 is FYNNEI. This receptor was taken from a man aged 50-60 years with glioma. The genes are TRBV2 and TRBJ2-7, with D unclear. The specimen comprised PBMCs, sampled from a glioma patient whose treatment included an IDH1 peptide vaccine. The CDR3 protein is CASSSSSYEQYF. CDR3 in DNA: TGTGCCAGCAGTTCGAGCTCCTACGAGCAGTACTTC.